The source of this TCR beta chain is a study of blood T cells in healthy people across ages. A note on this clonotype: Its antigen remains unidentified.

Whole-study findings and limits: With age, beta diversity per million T cells declined roughly linearly, significantly by about 40.

The CDR3 runs 13 residues. Deletions cut 7 bases from V and 11 bases from J, with 20 bases between. Germline-derived CDR1 and CDR2 are LGHNT and FRNRAP. With a J-beta primer mix and a sample-barcoded 5' primer, a second PCR ran roughly 6 to 11 cycles. One entry per CDR3 protein, called by TCRdb with MiXCR from the 5' RACE reads. The data hold approximately 2,000,000 distinct CDR3 sequences, with about 39% observed a single time. The sequencing sample was made of blood. The chain employs TRBV12-5 and TRBJ2-5; D is possibly TRBD1 (7 bases). The TCR originated in a human donor in good health. This chain's CDR3 is CASAQGGHWEQYF. Here the CDR3 DNA reads TGTGCTAGTGCCCAGGGGGGCCATTGGGAGCAGTACTTC.